Only a few counts were recorded for the clone carrying this T cell receptor beta chain. This specimen comes from a study of blood T cell repertoires in COVID-19. As for the study in general: There were acute and convalescent COVID-19 samples, and they came from the United States, Italy and Spain. T cells, B-cell-depleted T cells, or PBMCs supplied cDNA or gDNA.

Assay used: immunoSEQ multiplex PCR; TCRdb lists only in-frame clones, some missing. The table shows approximately 300,000 clones, with approximately 85% occurring only once. Recovery meant two consecutive negative NP/OP PCR tests, professional clearance, or resolved symptoms. The germline V gene encodes CDR1 LNHDA and CDR2 SQIVND (reference sequence). The V segment lost 8 bases and the J segment 4 bases; nucleotides outside the gene matches: 6. This CDR3 contains 13 residues. The source of this sequence is a woman aged 25 to 39 who had recovered from COVID-19. The specimen was PBMCs or T cells enriched from blood (not recorded which). The V call is TRBV19, the J call TRBJ1-2; 8 nucleotides match TRBD1. This CDR3 is CASGGRGLYGYTF. CDR3 sequence (DNA): TGTGCCAGTGGGGGCAGGGGGCTCTATGGCTACACCTTC.